These T cell receptor beta chains were read from a single sample in a study of T cells after yellow fever vaccination. TCRdb redid the calling of the 5' RACE reads with MiXCR, one entry per CDR3 protein. The table includes around 590,000 distinct CDR3 sequences, 9% to 15% detected once. Sequenced here: PBMCs, sampled on the day of the yellow fever booster vaccination. The receptor set was obtained from a man under 40 who received the YFV17D yellow fever vaccine. Both conserved end residues are part of each CDR3. Fields, in order: CDR3 DNA, CDR3 protein, clone size, J gene, CDR3 length, V gene, D gene. The D gene is left open where the match is weak. Clone size is shown for a subset of rows, as once, few, many or a class of expanded clone.

TGTGCCAGCAGTCTGACTAGCGGTGCTTGGGGCGAGCAGTACTTC | CASSLTSGAWGEQYF | NA | TRBJ2-7 | 15 | TRBV12-3/TRBV12-4 | TRBD2
TGTGCCAGCAGCTTAGGTAGCGGGAGGGCCGATACGCAGTATTTT | CASSLGSGRADTQYF | many | TRBJ2-3 | 15 | TRBV7-2 | TRBD2
TGTGCCAGCTCACCGGGACAGATTAGCTCTGGAAACACCATATATTTT | CASSPGQISSGNTIYF | NA | TRBJ1-3 | 16 | TRBV18 | TRBD1
TGCGCCAGCAGCTTTCCGGGGCGATACTACGAGCAGTACTTC | CASSFPGRYYEQYF | few | TRBJ2-7 | 14 | TRBV5-1 | NA
TGTGCCAGTAGTATGAGCCCCATGGGAGAGACCCAGTACTTC | CASSMSPMGETQYF | few | TRBJ2-5 | 14 | TRBV19 | NA
TGTGCCAGCAGTTTATCGTCAGGGGGCTGGCAAGAGACCCAGTACTTC | CASSLSSGGWQETQYF | few | TRBJ2-5 | 16 | TRBV27 | TRBD1
TGTGCCAGCAGCCAAGACGCGGCGGGAGGAGACAAAAACATTCAGTACTTC | CASSQDAAGGDKNIQYF | once | TRBJ2-4 | 17 | TRBV3-1 | TRBD2
TGTGCCAGCAGCTTAGTAGCCGGGATCGGGGCTGGCACCGGGGAGCTGTTTTTT | CASSLVAGIGAGTGELFF | NA | TRBJ2-2 | 18 | TRBV11-2 | NA
TGTGCCAGCAGCGTCCAGGGACGGGAGACCCAGTACTTC | CASSVQGRETQYF | few | TRBJ2-5 | 13 | TRBV9 | NA
TGTGCCAGCAGCTTGTTTACTGTGCTGAGCTCCTACAATGAGCAGTTCTTC | CASSLFTVLSSYNEQFF | NA | TRBJ2-1 | 17 | TRBV7-2 | NA
TGCGCCAGCAGCCAAGATTGGTTGGGGGCCAAAAACATTCAGTACTTC | CASSQDWLGAKNIQYF | NA | TRBJ2-4 | 16 | TRBV4-3 | NA
TGTGCCAGCAGCCCACGCCCGGGGGAGCAGTTCTTC | CASSPRPGEQFF | NA | TRBJ2-1 | 12 | TRBV7-2 | NA
TGTGCCAGCAGTTCCGGAGGCGGGAGGGCCGGTGAGCAGTACTTC | CASSSGGGRAGEQYF | NA | TRBJ2-7 | 15 | TRBV12-3/TRBV12-4 | TRBD2
TGCGCCAGCAGCTCGGACGGGTTGAACGAGCAGTACTTC | CASSSDGLNEQYF | NA | TRBJ2-7 | 13 | TRBV5-1 | NA
TGTGCCAGCAGCTCTGGGGGCCTAATTCACTCAATCACAGATACGCAGTATTTT | CASSSGGLIHSITDTQYF | few | TRBJ2-3 | 18 | TRBV11-1 | NA
TGCAGCGTTGAAGCCAACAACACTGAAGCTTTCTTT | CSVEANNTEAFF | few | TRBJ1-1 | 12 | TRBV29-1 | NA
TGCAGTGCTAGTATAGCGGGAGGACCCTCTTTTAGGGGAGGCAATGAGCAGTTCTTC | CSASIAGGPSFRGGNEQFF | few | TRBJ2-1 | 19 | TRBV20-1 | TRBD2
TGCAGTGCTCTTGCGGGAGGGCCCAGGGATACGCAGTATTTT | CSALAGGPRDTQYF | NA | TRBJ2-3 | 14 | TRBV20-1 | TRBD2
TGTGCCAGCAGCCAAGAATCGGTCTGGAGTGAGCAGTTCTTC | CASSQESVWSEQFF | NA | TRBJ2-1 | 14 | TRBV3-1 | NA
TGTGCCACCAGCACCGTGAGGTTGACTGAAGCTTTCTTT | CATSTVRLTEAFF | few | TRBJ1-1 | 13 | TRBV15 | NA
TGCAGCGTCGTGGTAGACTACAATGAGCAGTTCTTC | CSVVVDYNEQFF | few | TRBJ2-1 | 12 | TRBV29-1 | NA
TGTGCCAGCAGTCAACTAGCGGGAGAATACAATGAGCAGTTCTTC | CASSQLAGEYNEQFF | NA | TRBJ2-1 | 15 | TRBV6-2/TRBV6-3 | TRBD2
TGCAGTGCTAGCGTGCCAGCCAAAAACATTCAGTACTTC | CSASVPAKNIQYF | few | TRBJ2-4 | 13 | TRBV20-1 | NA
TGCGCCAGCAGCCATATGGGGGGGGAGAACTACGAGCAGTACTTC | CASSHMGGENYEQYF | NA | TRBJ2-7 | 15 | TRBV4-3 | TRBD2
TGTGCCAGCAGTCCGGGACTAGCGGGAGAATCAGAGACCCAGTACTTC | CASSPGLAGESETQYF | few | TRBJ2-5 | 16 | TRBV12-3/TRBV12-4 | TRBD2
TGCAGCGTTGAAGAGCCAGGGAAGCATGAGCAGTTCTTC | CSVEEPGKHEQFF | NA | TRBJ2-1 | 13 | TRBV29-1 | NA
TGTGCCAGCAGCTTAGGCAGGACATTAACAGATACGCAGTATTTT | CASSLGRTLTDTQYF | NA | TRBJ2-3 | 15 | TRBV11-2 | NA
TGTGCCAGCAGTCGGGGGGGTTTGTCCAAAGAGACCCAGTACTTC | CASSRGGLSKETQYF | few | TRBJ2-5 | 15 | TRBV6-1 | TRBD2
TGTGCCAGCACCCTAACCCACAGGCCTGGGACCGGGGAGCTGTTTTTT | CASTLTHRPGTGELFF | few | TRBJ2-2 | 16 | TRBV6-1 | NA
TGTGCCAGCAGTGGGGACAGGGGGCACATTCAGTACTTC | CASSGDRGHIQYF | many | TRBJ2-4 | 13 | TRBV25-1 | TRBD1
TGTGCCAGCAGCCCGGGACGGTATAATTCACCCCTCCACTTT | CASSPGRYNSPLHF | NA | TRBJ1-6 | 14 | TRBV5-6 | NA
TGTGCCAGCAGCCCAGCAGCCGGGGGGCAGCCCCAGCATTTT | CASSPAAGGQPQHF | few | TRBJ1-5 | 14 | TRBV12-3/TRBV12-4 | NA
TGCGCCAGCAGCTCCGATAAAACTTACGAGCAGTACTTC | CASSSDKTYEQYF | few | TRBJ2-7 | 13 | TRBV5-1 | NA
TGTGCCAGCAGCACTCTTAGCGGGAGCTCCTACGAGCAGTACTTC | CASSTLSGSSYEQYF | many | TRBJ2-7 | 15 | TRBV7-2 | TRBD2
TGTGCCAGCAGCGTGGGCGGGAGGGCCCGCACAGATACGCAGTATTTT | CASSVGGRARTDTQYF | NA | TRBJ2-3 | 16 | TRBV9 | TRBD2
TGTGCCAGCAGTGACTGGACAGAAAGCTCCTACGAGCAGTACTTC | CASSDWTESSYEQYF | few | TRBJ2-7 | 15 | TRBV25-1 | NA
TGTGCCAGTAGTTCGACTAGCGGGAGGGCCTACAATGAGCAGTTCTTC | CASSSTSGRAYNEQFF | NA | TRBJ2-1 | 16 | TRBV19 | TRBD2
TGCAGTGCTGGGTCCAGGGAGGGGAACACCGGGGAGCTGTTTTTT | CSAGSREGNTGELFF | NA | TRBJ2-2 | 15 | TRBV20-1 | TRBD2
TGTGCCAGCAGCTTTAGCGGGCCAGAGCAGTTCTTC | CASSFSGPEQFF | NA | TRBJ2-1 | 12 | TRBV2 | TRBD2
TGTGCCAGCAGCAGACCGGGACAGCAATATGGCTACACCTTC | CASSRPGQQYGYTF | NA | TRBJ1-2 | 14 | TRBV7-2 | TRBD1
TGTGCCAGCAGCTCTTCCTCGGGACTGGTCTACGAGCAGTACTTC | CASSSSSGLVYEQYF | NA | TRBJ2-7 | 15 | TRBV7-9 | NA
TGTGCCAGCAGCCTTCTCTGGGGGAGCTCCTACAATGAGCAGTTCTTC | CASSLLWGSSYNEQFF | NA | TRBJ2-1 | 16 | TRBV7-8 | NA
TGTGCCAGCAGCAAATCGAGCGGGAGTTTCCACGAGCAGTACTTC | CASSKSSGSFHEQYF | NA | TRBJ2-7 | 15 | TRBV21-1 | NA
TGTGCCACCAGCAAAGGAGATCGTGGCAATGAGCAGTTCTTC | CATSKGDRGNEQFF | few | TRBJ2-1 | 14 | TRBV15 | NA
TGTGCCAGCTCACCACGTGGGAACGAGCAGTACTTC | CASSPRGNEQYF | few | TRBJ2-7 | 12 | TRBV18 | NA
TGTGCCAGCAGCATCAGCGGGAGGCCCTGGGGGGAGACCCAGTACTTC | CASSISGRPWGETQYF | NA | TRBJ2-5 | 16 | TRBV7-8 | TRBD2